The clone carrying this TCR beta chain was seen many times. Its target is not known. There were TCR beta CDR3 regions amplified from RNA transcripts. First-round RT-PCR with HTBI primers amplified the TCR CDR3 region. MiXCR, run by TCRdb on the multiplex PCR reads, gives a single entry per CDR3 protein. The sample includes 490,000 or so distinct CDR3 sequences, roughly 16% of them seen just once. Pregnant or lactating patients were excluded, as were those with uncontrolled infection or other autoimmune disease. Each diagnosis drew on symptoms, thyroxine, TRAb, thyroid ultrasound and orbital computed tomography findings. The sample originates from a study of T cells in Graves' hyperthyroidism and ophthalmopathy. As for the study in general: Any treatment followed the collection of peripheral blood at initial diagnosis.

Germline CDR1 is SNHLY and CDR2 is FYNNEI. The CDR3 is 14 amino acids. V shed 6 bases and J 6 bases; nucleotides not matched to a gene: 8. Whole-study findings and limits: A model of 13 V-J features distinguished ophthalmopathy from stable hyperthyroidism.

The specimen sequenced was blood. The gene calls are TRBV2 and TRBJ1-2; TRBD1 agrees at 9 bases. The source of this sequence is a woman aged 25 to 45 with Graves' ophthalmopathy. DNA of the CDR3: TGTGCCAGCAGCTCGGACAGGGGACTAGATGGCTACACCTTC. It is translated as CASSSDRGLDGYTF.